These 8 T cell receptor beta chains were all obtained from the same sample, sequenced in a study of cytomegalovirus exposure and HLA in healthy donors. The study ran its PCR with 60 Vbeta and 13 Jbeta primers. Clones were sequenced by immunoSEQ multiplex PCR, and TCRdb holds only the in-frame ones, with some missing. Of 180,000 or so clones listed, over 60% are singletons. Material for sequencing was PBMCs. These receptor sequences come from a man between 50 and 59 years old in good health and CMV-seropositive.

This clone has more than one count but fewer than ten. V and J are TRBV4-2 and TRBJ2-2; D is unresolved. In germline, CDR1 is LGHNA, CDR2 YNFKEQ. This CDR3 is built from 14 residues. V dropped 0 bases and J dropped 4 bases, with 6 bases sitting between them. CDR3 in amino acids: CASSQDYGTGELFF. For the CDR3, the DNA is TGTGCCAGCAGCCAAGATTACGGCACCGGGGAGCTGTTTTTT.

J is TRBJ2-7 and V is TRBV4-1; 10 bases fit TRBD1. CDR1 MGHRA and CDR2 YSYEKL come from the germline V gene. Trimming cost V 3 bases and J 4 bases; bases outside gene matches: 6. The CDR3 consists of 15 residues. CDR3 nucleotide sequence: TGCGCCAGCAGCCATCCGGGACAGGGGCCTTACGAGCAGTACTTC. As protein: CASSHPGQGPYEQYF.

The chain links TRBV5-8 to TRBJ2-3; TRBD1 matches 9 bases. The V segment lost 3 bases and the J segment 6 bases; nucleotides outside the gene matches: 11. Germline lookup yields CDR1 SGHTS and CDR2 YDEGEE. This CDR3 has 16 residues. CDR3 residues: CASSSGTGPRHDTQYF. CDR3 sequence (DNA): TGTGCCAGCAGCTCCGGGACAGGGCCTCGCCATGATACGCAGTATTTT.

As to this clone: The junction departs from the called germline gene at one end, perhaps through a read error. This sequence joins TRBV7-9 and TRBJ1-5; D may be TRBD1 (5 bases). CDR3 size: 12 residues. Germline CDR1 reads SEHNR; CDR2 reads FQNEAQ (reference sequence). DNA of the CDR3: TGTTCCAGCAGCCCGCGGGGGGGTCCCCAGCATTTT. This encodes CSSSPRGGPQHF. The full variable domain, rest sourced from reference TRBV7-9 and TRBJ1-5, is DTGVSQNPRHKITKRGQNVTFRCDPISEHNRLYWYRQTLGQGPEFLTYFQNEAQLEKSRLLSDRFSAERPKGSFSTLEIQRTEQGDSAMYLCSSSPRGGPQHFGDGTRLSIL.

The V and J genes are TRBV6-1 and TRBJ2-3, with 8 bases fitting TRBD1. The ends lost 5 bases at V and 6 bases at J; junction bases unmatched: 10. Per germline, CDR1 MNHNS and CDR2 SASEGT. There are 15 residues in the CDR3. The DNA for the CDR3 is TGTGCCAGCAGTCCACGGACAGGGTTAAGTGATACGCAGTATTTT. Translated, it gives CASSPRTGLSDTQYF.

A single count supports this clone. The junction and the germline gene differ at one end; a read error may be behind it. The chain links TRBV28 to TRBJ2-1; 12 positions match TRBD2. CDR1 MDHEN and CDR2 SYDVKM come from the germline V gene. This CDR3 spans 18 amino acids. CDR3 protein: CASSLKLAGGPTYDEQFF. In nucleotides, the CDR3 is TGTGCCAGCAGTTTAAAACTAGCGGGGGGCCCAACCTACGATGAGCAGTTCTTC.

The chain carries TRBV5-4 and TRBJ1-6; 7 bases line up with TRBD1. Trimming at V came to 3 bases and at J to 7 bases, leaving 4 bases not matched to a gene. This CDR3 has 14 amino acids. Germline-derived CDR1 and CDR2 are SGHNT and YYREEE (reference sequence). CDR3 DNA sequence: TGTGCCAGCAGCTCCCGGGACAGAAATTCACCCCTCCACTTT. Encoded protein: CASSSRDRNSPLHF.

This clone was observed once. This chain connects TRBV19 to TRBJ1-1; TRBD1 matches at 9 bases. The CDR3 totals 16 residues. The germline V gene has CDR1 LNHDA and CDR2 SQIVND (reference sequence). The J segment lost 5 bases and the V segment lost 3 bases, leaving 10 bases of the junction unmatched. The CDR3 loop is CASSMGGTGIGTEAFF. The CDR3 bases are TGTGCCAGTAGTATGGGTGGGACAGGGATTGGGACTGAAGCTTTCTTT.